The clone carrying this TCR beta chain was seen repeatedly, ten times or more. Its antigen is currently unknown. TCR beta CDR3 regions were amplified from RNA transcripts. The TCR CDR3 was amplified in a first-round RT-PCR using the HTBI primer set. TCRdb called the multiplex PCR reads again in MiXCR, with one record for every CDR3 protein. This repertoire shows approximately 570,000 distinct CDR3 sequences, just under 20% found once; its top ten account for about half. The data were obtained in a study of T cells in Graves' hyperthyroidism and ophthalmopathy. Whole-study context: Before any treatment, at initial diagnosis, peripheral blood was collected. Study outcomes and limitations: Stable hyperthyroidism was separated from ophthalmopathy by a model based on 13 V-J features.

Ophthalmopathy cases met thresholds of Clinical Activity Score at least 3, NOSPECS grade at least 4 and duration under 3 months. Diagnosing involved the use of clinical symptoms, serum thyroxine and TRAb, thyroid ultrasound and orbital computed tomography. The CDR3 length is 11 residues. Trimming stripped 4 bases from V and 7 bases from J, with 8 bases between. Germline values: CDR1 SNHLY, CDR2 FYNNEI. The specimen sequenced was blood. The chain combines TRBV2 with TRBJ2-7; possible D gene TRBD1, 5 bases. The receptor comes from a man aged 40-55 years with Graves' ophthalmopathy. The DNA of the CDR3 is TGTGCCAGCAGTGGGGCAGGGGAGCAGTACTTC. Protein product: CASSGAGEQYF.